The 31 T cell receptor beta chains in this list originate from one sample, sequenced in a study of T-cell reconstitution after alpha-beta-depleted transplantation in children. TCRbeta library construction was performed incorporating unique molecular identifiers. MiXCR was run by TCRdb on the PCR reads, yielding one entry per CDR3 protein. This sample has approximately 500,000 distinct CDR3 sequences, with roughly 10% found just once. The sample was PBMCs, taken before TCRalphabeta/CD19-depleted stem cell transplant. These receptors were obtained from a child aged 2-15 years with inherited bone marrow failure, due to receive a stem cell transplant.

In its sample, this clonotype was seen a few times. The CDR3 nucleotides read TGTGCCAGCTCAGAGGGACCCGGTAACACTGAAGCTTTCTTT. It yields the protein CASSEGPGNTEAFF. The chain employs TRBV18 and TRBJ1-1; a weak D match, TRBD1 (5 bases). V lost 5 bases and J lost 2, with 12 bases in between. There are 14 residues in the CDR3. The V gene's germline CDR1 is KGHSH and CDR2 LQKENI. The full variable domain, in which reference TRBV18 and TRBJ1-1 provide the parts outside the CDR3, is NAGVMQNPRHLVRRRGQEARLRCSPMKGHSHVYWYRQLPEEGLKFMVYLQKENIIDESGMPKERFSAEFPKEGPSILRIQQVVRGDSAAYFCASSEGPGNTEAFFGQGTRLTVV.

The chain combines TRBV2 with TRBJ2-1; 7 bases agree with TRBD2. V lost 7 bases and J lost 5; bases outside the gene matches: 5. CDR3 length equals 13 residues. In germline, CDR1 is SNHLY, CDR2 FYNNEI. The DNA of the CDR3 is TGTGCCAGCACCACTAGCGTACACAATGAGCAGTTCTTC. Translation: CASTTSVHNEQFF.

This clonotype was counted many times. The gene calls are TRBV5-5 and TRBJ2-5; D remains ambiguous. V was pared by 3 bases and J by 5 bases, with 14 bases between. The CDR3 is made up of 14 amino acids. Germline assignment: CDR1 SGHKS and CDR2 YYEKEE (reference sequence). This CDR3 is CASSSLERVETQYF. CDR3 DNA: TGTGCCAGCAGCTCCCTGGAGCGTGTGGAGACCCAGTACTTC.

The sample holds many counts of this clonotype. The chain has TRBV7-2 and TRBJ1-1; TRBD1 might be the D (6 bases). Trimming pared 1 base from V and 4 bases from J, leaving 10 bases between. The CDR3 runs to 14 residues. CDR1 is SGHTA, CDR2 FQGNSA, per germline. CDR3 DNA: TGTGCCAGCAGCTTAGTGGGGGCGTTCACTGAAGCTTTCTTT. Translating it yields CASSLVGAFTEAFF.

This clonotype was seen many times. The chain carries TRBV5-1 and TRBJ2-3; D is undetermined. Trimming stripped 1 base from V and 3 bases from J, with 12 bases between. The CDR3 has 15 residues. Germline V gene lookup returns CDR1 SGHRS and CDR2 YFSETQ. CDR3: CASSLSTLWTDTQYF. CDR3 in DNA: TGCGCCAGCAGCTTGTCTACTTTGTGGACAGATACGCAGTATTTT.

This chain connects TRBV6-6 to TRBJ2-5; TRBD1 or TRBD2 may be the D gene (5 bases each). This CDR3 region has 12 residues. The V and J ends lost 9 bases and 5 bases respectively, with 13 bases between them. Germline CDR1 is MNHNY and CDR2 is SVGAGI (reference sequence). The CDR3 coding sequence is TGTGCCAGTGAGGGGACGGGTGAGACCCAGTACTTC. Its translation is CASEGTGETQYF.

This clonotype was seen ten or more times. The chain has TRBV7-2 and TRBJ1-1; D may be TRBD1 (6 bases). CDR1 and CDR2 (germline): SGHTA, FQGNSA. V lost 5 bases to trimming and J lost 10 bases, with 23 bases between them. The CDR3 runs 15 residues. The CDR3 DNA reads TGTGCCAGCAGCCCACTCAGCGGGGGGGGCGCGATAGCTTTCTTT. As protein: CASSPLSGGGAIAFF.

Concerning this clonotype: A read error may explain this, as a much larger clone is one base away. The chain carries TRBV5-8 and TRBJ2-1; tentatively, D is TRBD1 or TRBD2 (5 bases each). The CDR3 covers 16 residues. The germline V and J ends were trimmed by 4 bases and 11 bases, with 25 bases remaining between them. Germline V lookup: CDR1 SGHTS, CDR2 YDEGEE. The CDR3 spells CASSRIGAGSLNQQFF. CDR3 coding DNA: TGTGCCAGCAGCCGAATCGGGGCAGGGAGTTTGAATCAGCAGTTCTTC.

This chain links TRBV28 with TRBJ2-7; D may be TRBD1 (6 bases). V was cut by 5 bases and J by 0 bases, with 17 bases left in between. Germline CDR1 and CDR2: MDHEN and SYDVKM. There are 16 residues in the CDR3. The CDR3 is CASSMTGTLSSYEQYF. CDR3 sequence (DNA): TGTGCCAGCAGTATGACCGGGACACTGAGCTCCTACGAGCAGTACTTC. The entire variable domain, with the rest obtained from reference TRBV28 and TRBJ2-7, is as follows: DVKVTQSSRYLVKRTGEKVFLECVQDMDHENMFWYRQDPGLGLRLIYFSYDVKMKEKGDIPEGYSVSREKKERFSLILESASTNQTSMYLCASSMTGTLSSYEQYFGPGTRLTVT.

This clonotype was observed many times. The chain joins TRBV2 to TRBJ2-7; TRBD2 matches 8 bases. The germline V gene has CDR1 SNHLY and CDR2 FYNNEI. V lost 5 bases to trimming and J lost 6 bases; unmatched junction nucleotides: 9. The length of the CDR3 is 14 residues. The CDR3 DNA follows: TGTGCCAGCAGTAATAGCGGGACCCTTGTCGAGCAGTACTTC. Amino acids: CASSNSGTLVEQYF.

At least ten counts were recorded for this clonotype. V is TRBV4-2 and J is TRBJ2-2, with D maybe TRBD2 (7 bases). V was cut by 1 base and J by 5 bases, with 14 bases left in between. Per germline, CDR1 LGHNA and CDR2 YNFKEQ. CDR3 size: 16 residues. In DNA, the CDR3 is TGTGCCAGCAGCCAAGGCTCGAGGGGGGGGACCGGGGAGCTGTTTTTT. As protein: CASSQGSRGGTGELFF.

This clonotype was recorded at least ten times. The chain has TRBV12-3 or TRBV12-4 and TRBJ2-2; 7 nucleotides agree with TRBD1. CDR3 length equals 13 residues. The V segment lost 5 bases and the J segment 6 bases; nucleotides outside the gene matches: 3. CDR3: CASSRRGPGELFF. The CDR3 DNA reads TGTGCCAGCAGTCGAAGGGGGCCCGGGGAGCTGTTTTTT.

The table lists this clonotype with a few counts. The rearrangement uses TRBV12-3 or TRBV12-4 and TRBJ2-1; D is possibly TRBD2 (6 bases). V lost 7 bases and J lost 10, with 17 bases in between. This CDR3 comprises 13 residues. The CDR3 loop is CASTEPPAGEQFF. CDR3 sequence (DNA): TGTGCCAGCACCGAACCCCCCGCGGGAGAGCAGTTCTTC.

This clonotype was counted once. At one end the junction does not follow the germline gene, possibly because of a read error. The genes are TRBV12-3 or TRBV12-4 and TRBJ2-2, with 7 positions matching TRBD2. There are 19 residues in the CDR3. DNA for the CDR3: TGTGCCATCAGTTTAGGGGCTAGCGGAGACCCTAGGGTCACCGGGGAGCTGTTTTTT. The encoded protein is CAISLGASGDPRVTGELFF.

The chain is built from TRBV19 and TRBJ2-1; D may be TRBD2 (6 bases). V lost 1 base, J lost 2 bases, and 24 bases lay in between. The CDR3 is 20 amino acids. Germline values: CDR1 LNHDA, CDR2 SQIVND (reference sequence). Written as DNA, the CDR3 is TGTGCCAGTAGTATAGGCCCCGGTCGGGGTAGCGGAGGAGCCTACAATGAGCAGTTCTTC. This encodes CASSIGPGRGSGGAYNEQFF. Looking up the rest from reference TRBV19 and TRBJ2-1 gives the full variable domain: DGGITQSPKYLFRKEGQNVTLSCEQNLNHDAMYWYRQDPGQGLRLIYYSQIVNDFQKGDIAEGYSVSREKKESFPLTVTSAQKNPTAFYLCASSIGPGRGSGGAYNEQFFGPGTRLTVL.

The chain uses TRBV19 and TRBJ1-5; no reliable D call. Trimming cost V 3 bases and J 4 bases, with 10 bases left between them. CDR1 and CDR2 (germline): LNHDA, SQIVND (reference sequence). The CDR3 extends over 14 amino acids. The CDR3 sequence: CASSIFSGNQPQHF. For the CDR3, the DNA is TGTGCCAGTAGTATTTTTTCGGGTAATCAGCCCCAGCATTTT.

This clonotype was counted ten times or more. This rearrangement joins TRBV5-1 to TRBJ2-2; D is perhaps TRBD1 (6 bases). The V gene's germline CDR1 is SGHRS and CDR2 YFSETQ. V was clipped by 0 bases and J by 5 bases, with 11 bases between them. The CDR3 is 15 residues long. DNA for the CDR3: TGCGCCAGCAGCTTGGTCACACAGGGAACCGGGGAGCTGTTTTTT. As protein: CASSLVTQGTGELFF.

This clonotype was observed at least ten times. The chain carries TRBV25-1 and TRBJ2-1, with 8 bases that match TRBD2. Germline V gene lookup returns CDR1 MGHDK and CDR2 SYGVNS. The CDR3 extends over 19 amino acids. Unmatched junction bases numbered 17, after V lost 2 bases and J lost 5 bases. This CDR3 reads CASSEGRLWTSWGDNEQFF. CDR3 bases: TGTGCCAGCAGTGAAGGAAGACTTTGGACTAGCTGGGGTGACAATGAGCAGTTCTTC. Looking up the rest from reference TRBV25-1 and TRBJ2-1 gives the full variable domain: EADIYQTPRYLVIGTGKKITLECSQTMGHDKMYWYQQDPGMELHLIHYSYGVNSTEKGDLSSESTVSRIRTEHFPLTLESARPSHTSQYLCASSEGRLWTSWGDNEQFFGPGTRLTVL.

In this sample, this clonotype turned up many times. The chain combines TRBV6-1 with TRBJ2-7; perhaps TRBD1 as D (6 bases). Looked up from germline, CDR1 is MNHNS and CDR2 is SASEGT. The CDR3 has 13 residues. V lost 7 bases and J 3 bases, leaving 13 bases between the germline ends. The CDR3 DNA is TGTGCCAGCACAGCCCCAGGGGACTACGAGCAGTACTTC. Translating it yields CASTAPGDYEQYF.

Ten or more counts support this clonotype. The CDR3 DNA reads TGCAGTGCTAGAGCCCTGGGGTTAGCGGGGGACAATGAGCAGTTCTTC. The encoded protein is CSARALGLAGDNEQFF. The chain employs TRBV20-1 and TRBJ2-1, with 9 positions matching TRBD2. With 1 base clipped from V and 5 bases from J, the junction kept 9 bases outside the gene matches. The CDR3 spans 16 residues. From germline, CDR1 is DFQATT and CDR2 SNEGSKA (reference sequence).

In this sample, this clonotype turned up many times. The J gene is TRBJ2-2, the V gene TRBV28; D gene unclear. CDR3 length equals 16 residues. V shed 5 bases and J shed 5 bases, with 18 bases lying between them. Germline V gene sequence: CDR1 MDHEN, CDR2 SYDVKM. CDR3 in amino acids: CASSPPWVVGTGELFF. For the CDR3, the DNA is TGTGCCAGCAGTCCCCCCTGGGTAGTGGGTACCGGGGAGCTGTTTTTT.

As regards this clonotype: A much more abundant neighbour one base away suggests this may be a read error. The V call is TRBV7-9, the J call TRBJ1-2; possible D gene TRBD1, 6 bases. Trimming stripped 6 bases from V and 5 bases from J, with 19 bases between. Per germline, CDR1 SEHNR and CDR2 FQNEAQ (reference sequence). The CDR3 length is 15 residues. CDR3 residues: CASSSSGEVRYGYTF. The CDR3, as DNA: TGTGCCAGCAGTTCTTCAGGGGAGGTAAGATATGGCTACACCTTC.

This clonotype was counted at least ten times. The DNA of the CDR3 is TGTGCCAGCAGTTACGGGGTTGTCCGGGAGACCCAGTACTTC. This translates into CASSYGVVRETQYF. The chain uses TRBV6-5 and TRBJ2-5; D not resolved. V lost 2 bases to trimming and J lost 5 bases, with 12 bases between them. Germline assignment: CDR1 MNHEY and CDR2 SVGAGI. There are 14 residues in the CDR3.

This clonotype was recorded at least ten times. The chain links TRBV25-1 to TRBJ2-5; TRBD2 matches 11 bases. V gave up 2 bases and J gave up 4 bases; unmatched junction bases: 3. The CDR3 loop spans 15 amino acids. Germline V gene lookup returns CDR1 MGHDK and CDR2 SYGVNS. The CDR3 bases are TGTGCCAGCAGTGAAGGGACTAGCGGCGTAGAGACCCAGTACTTC. As protein: CASSEGTSGVETQYF.

At least ten counts were recorded for this clonotype. The chain combines TRBV3-1 with TRBJ2-7; 10 bases map to TRBD2. J gave up 3 bases and V 8 bases, and 10 bases lay outside the gene matches. CDR3 length: 15 residues. Germline CDR1 reads LGHDT; CDR2 reads YNNKEL (reference sequence). CDR3: CASPKSGRAFYEQYF. CDR3 nucleotide sequence: TGTGCCAGCCCGAAGAGCGGGAGGGCCTTCTACGAGCAGTACTTC.

As for this clonotype: The germline gene is not matched at one end of the junction; a read error may be the cause. The rearrangement links TRBV18 to TRBJ2-7, with 9 positions matching TRBD2. CDR3 size: 14 residues. CDR1 and CDR2 (germline): KGHSH, LQKENI. The CDR3 sequence is CASSFSGSSYQQYF. The CDR3 DNA sequence: TGTGCCAGCTCCTTTAGCGGGAGTTCCTACCAGCAGTACTTC.

This clonotype was seen at least ten times. The rearrangement joins TRBV3-1 to TRBJ2-7; 8 bases map to TRBD1. The trim removed 4 bases at V and 7 bases at J, leaving 12 bases unmatched. The germline CDR1 and CDR2 sequences are LGHDT and YNNKEL (reference sequence). The CDR3 totals 15 residues. The DNA for the CDR3 is TGTGCCAGCAGCCGACGACAGGGGTCCCGTGGGGAGCAGTACTTC. It specifies CASSRRQGSRGEQYF.

This clonotype showed up many times. The CDR3, as DNA: TGTGCCAGCAGCTTACTAGCGGGAGTCGCGTACGAGCAGTACTTC. Encoded protein: CASSLLAGVAYEQYF. The chain uses TRBV7-2 and TRBJ2-7; TRBD2 agrees at 10 bases. Per the germline V gene, CDR1 is SGHTA and CDR2 is FQGNSA. The CDR3 contains 15 residues. V lost 2 bases to trimming and J lost 4 bases; unmatched junction nucleotides: 5.

The chain links TRBV28 to TRBJ1-2; TRBD1 matches 7 bases. Germline CDR1 MDHEN, CDR2 SYDVKM. The CDR3 sequence is 15 residues long. The J segment lost 8 bases and the V segment lost 3 bases, leaving 12 bases of the junction unmatched. The CDR3 DNA reads as TGTGCCAGCAGTTTCCTGCGGTGGGACAGCGGGGGCTACACCTTC. Its protein product is CASSFLRWDSGGYTF.

This clonotype was detected many times. The chain uses TRBV9 and TRBJ2-1; D is uncertain. The CDR3 extends over 15 amino acids. V lost 3 bases and J 6 bases, leaving 16 bases between the germline ends. The germline V gene has CDR1 SGDLS and CDR2 YYNGEE. The CDR3 nucleotides read TGTGCCAGCAGCGCTACGCAATTGGTTTCCAATGAGCAGTTCTTC. Translation gives CASSATQLVSNEQFF.

This clonotype occurred a few times. The rearrangement joins TRBV20-1 to TRBJ2-1; D possibly uses TRBD1 or TRBD2 (5 bases each). Germline CDR1 DFQATT, CDR2 SNEGSKA (reference sequence). Trimming took 6 bases from V and 4 from J, leaving 16 bases between them. The CDR3 has 14 amino acids. CDR3 loop: CSAPGAISYNEQFF. The CDR3 DNA sequence: TGCAGTGCGCCCGGGGCCATAAGTTACAATGAGCAGTTCTTC.